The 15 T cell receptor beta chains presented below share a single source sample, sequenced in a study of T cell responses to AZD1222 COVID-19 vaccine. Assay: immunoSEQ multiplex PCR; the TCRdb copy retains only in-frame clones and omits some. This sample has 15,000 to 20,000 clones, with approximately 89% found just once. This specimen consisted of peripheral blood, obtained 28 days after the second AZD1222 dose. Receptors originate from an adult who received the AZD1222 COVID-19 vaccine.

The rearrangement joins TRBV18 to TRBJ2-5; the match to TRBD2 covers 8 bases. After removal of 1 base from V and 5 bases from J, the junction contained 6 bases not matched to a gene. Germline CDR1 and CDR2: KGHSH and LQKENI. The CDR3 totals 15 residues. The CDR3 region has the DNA TGTGCCAGCTCACCACTCGGGGGGGCCGGTGAGACCCAGTACTTC. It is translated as CASSPLGGAGETQYF.

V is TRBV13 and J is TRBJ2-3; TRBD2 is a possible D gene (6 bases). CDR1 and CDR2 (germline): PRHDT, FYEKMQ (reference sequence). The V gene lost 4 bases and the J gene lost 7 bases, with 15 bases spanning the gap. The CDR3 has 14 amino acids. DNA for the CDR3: TGTGCCAGCAGCTCACATGGGGACTTTAATACGCAGTATTTT. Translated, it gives CASSSHGDFNTQYF.

CDR3 coding DNA: TGCAGCGTTGATGGGGGAGGCGATACGCAGTATTTT. Translation gives CSVDGGGDTQYF. The rearrangement joins TRBV29-1 to TRBJ2-3; D is perhaps TRBD2 (6 bases). Germline values: CDR1 SQVTM, CDR2 ANQGSEA. This CDR3 is built from 12 residues. V lost 3 bases, J lost 6 bases, and 10 bases lay in between.

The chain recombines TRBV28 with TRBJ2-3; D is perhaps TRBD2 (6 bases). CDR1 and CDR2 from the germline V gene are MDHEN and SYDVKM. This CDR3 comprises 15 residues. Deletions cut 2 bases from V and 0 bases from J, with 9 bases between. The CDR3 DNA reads TGTGCCAGCAGTTTAGTGGGAGGTAGCACAGATACGCAGTATTTT. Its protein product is CASSLVGGSTDTQYF. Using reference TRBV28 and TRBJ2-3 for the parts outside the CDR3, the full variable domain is DVKVTQSSRYLVKRTGEKVFLECVQDMDHENMFWYRQDPGLGLRLIYFSYDVKMKEKGDIPEGYSVSREKKERFSLILESASTNQTSMYLCASSLVGGSTDTQYFGPGTRLTVL.

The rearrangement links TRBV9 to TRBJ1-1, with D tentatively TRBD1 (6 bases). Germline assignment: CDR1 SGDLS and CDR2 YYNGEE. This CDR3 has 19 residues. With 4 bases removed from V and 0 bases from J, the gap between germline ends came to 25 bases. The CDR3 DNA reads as TGTGCCAGCAGCAAAGGAGGTACAGGGTTTGTCGACTTGAACACTGAAGCTTTCTTT. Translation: CASSKGGTGFVDLNTEAFF.

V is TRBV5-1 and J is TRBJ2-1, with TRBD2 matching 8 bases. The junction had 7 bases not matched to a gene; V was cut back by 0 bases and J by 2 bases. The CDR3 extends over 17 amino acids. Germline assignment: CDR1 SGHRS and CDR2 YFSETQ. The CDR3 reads CASSLASDGRAYNEQFF. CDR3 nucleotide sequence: TGCGCCAGCAGCTTGGCCTCTGACGGGAGGGCCTACAATGAGCAGTTCTTC.

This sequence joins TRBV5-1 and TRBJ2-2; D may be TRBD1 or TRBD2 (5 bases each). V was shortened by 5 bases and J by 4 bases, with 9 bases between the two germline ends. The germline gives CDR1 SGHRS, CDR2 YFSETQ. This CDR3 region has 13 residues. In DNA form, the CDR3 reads TGCGCCAGCAGTGGGGACCGCACCGGGGAGCTGTTTTTT. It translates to CASSGDRTGELFF. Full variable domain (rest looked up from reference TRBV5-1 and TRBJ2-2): KAGVTQTPRYLIKTRGQQVTLSCSPISGHRSVSWYQQTPGQGLQFLFEYFSETQRNKGNFPGRFSGRQFSNSRSEMNVSTLELGDSALYLCASSGDRTGELFFGEGSRLTVL.

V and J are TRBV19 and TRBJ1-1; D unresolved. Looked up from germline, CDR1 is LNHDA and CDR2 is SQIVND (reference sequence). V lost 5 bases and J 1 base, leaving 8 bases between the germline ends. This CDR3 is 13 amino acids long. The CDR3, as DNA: TGTGCCAGTAGTTATGGTCGGAACACTGAAGCTTTCTTT. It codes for CASSYGRNTEAFF.

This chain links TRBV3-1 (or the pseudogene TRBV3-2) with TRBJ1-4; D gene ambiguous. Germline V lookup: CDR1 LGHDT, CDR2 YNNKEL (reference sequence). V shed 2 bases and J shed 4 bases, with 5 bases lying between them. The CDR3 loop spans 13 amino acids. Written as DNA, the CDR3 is TGTGCCAGCAGCCAACGGGGTAATGAAAAACTGTTTTTT. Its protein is CASSQRGNEKLFF.

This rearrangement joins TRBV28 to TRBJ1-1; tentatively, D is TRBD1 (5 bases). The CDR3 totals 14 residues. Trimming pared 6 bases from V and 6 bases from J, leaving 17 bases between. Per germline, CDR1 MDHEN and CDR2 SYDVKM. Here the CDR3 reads CASSLLGPSPEAFF. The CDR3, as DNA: TGTGCCAGCAGCCTCCTGGGACCGAGCCCTGAAGCTTTCTTT.

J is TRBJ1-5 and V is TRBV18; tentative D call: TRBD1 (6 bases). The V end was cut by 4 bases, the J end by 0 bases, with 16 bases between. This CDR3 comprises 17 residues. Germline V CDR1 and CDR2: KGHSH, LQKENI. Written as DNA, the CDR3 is TGTGCCAGCTCACGCGGACAGAGTACGTATAGCAATCAGCCCCAGCATTTT. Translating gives CASSRGQSTYSNQPQHF.

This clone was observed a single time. This CDR3 reads CASSLVRSGSPLHF. For the CDR3, the DNA is TGTGCCAGCAGCTTAGTGAGGTCCGGGTCACCCCTCCACTTT. The chain employs TRBV7-8 and TRBJ1-6; D remains unclear. The V end was cut by 1 base, the J end by 10 bases, with 11 bases between. The germline V gene has CDR1 SGHVS and CDR2 FQNEAQ. This CDR3 is 14 amino acids long.

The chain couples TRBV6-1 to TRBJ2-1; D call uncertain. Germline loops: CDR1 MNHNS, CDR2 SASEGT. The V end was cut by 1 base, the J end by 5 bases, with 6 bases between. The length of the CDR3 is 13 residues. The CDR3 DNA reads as TGTGCCAGCAGTGAAGGAGCTCACAATGAGCAGTTCTTC. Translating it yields CASSEGAHNEQFF.

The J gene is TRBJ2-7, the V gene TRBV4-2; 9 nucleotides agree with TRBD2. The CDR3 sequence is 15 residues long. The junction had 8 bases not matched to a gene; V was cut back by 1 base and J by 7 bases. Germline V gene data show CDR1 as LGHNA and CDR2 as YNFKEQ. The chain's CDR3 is CASSQAAGGPEEQYF. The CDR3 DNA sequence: TGTGCCAGCAGCCAAGCGGCGGGAGGGCCGGAAGAGCAGTACTTC.

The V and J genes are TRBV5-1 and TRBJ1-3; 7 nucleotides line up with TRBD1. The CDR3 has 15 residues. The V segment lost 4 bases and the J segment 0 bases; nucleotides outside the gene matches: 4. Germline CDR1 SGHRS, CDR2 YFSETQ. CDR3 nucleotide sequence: TGCGCCAGCAGCCCAGGGGGAGGCTCTGGAAACACCATATATTTT. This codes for CASSPGGGSGNTIYF. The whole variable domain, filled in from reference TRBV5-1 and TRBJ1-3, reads KAGVTQTPRYLIKTRGQQVTLSCSPISGHRSVSWYQQTPGQGLQFLFEYFSETQRNKGNFPGRFSGRQFSNSRSEMNVSTLELGDSALYLCASSPGGGSGNTIYFGEGSWLTVV.